The 18 T cell receptor beta chains below were found in one sample sequenced in a study of shared clonotypes between healthy human individuals. TCRdb keeps only in-frame clones here, not all; method: immunoSEQ multiplex PCR. The repertoire has 500,000 or so clones, around 95% of them found once; the top ten carry 0.055% to 0.075%. The sample comprised naive CD4+ T cells sorted from blood. Stated subset: CD45RA+ positively selected. The receptors were gathered from a woman in her 30s in good health.

The chain uses TRBV6-1 and TRBJ2-1, with 7 bases aligning to TRBD2. The length of the CDR3 is 13 residues. The V and J ends lost 7 bases and 7 bases, in that order; junction bases with no gene match: 7. Per germline, CDR1 MNHNS and CDR2 SASEGT. CDR3 residues: CASTLRERNEQFF. The DNA of the CDR3 is TGTGCCAGCACCTTGCGGGAGCGGAATGAGCAGTTCTTC.

The sample holds a few counts of this clone. The chain carries TRBV7-9 and TRBJ2-7; TRBD2 matches 9 bases. This CDR3 comprises 15 residues. With 1 base clipped from V and 3 bases from J, the junction kept 4 bases outside the gene matches. Germline V gene lookup returns CDR1 SEHNR and CDR2 FQNEAQ (reference sequence). Here the CDR3 DNA reads TGTGCCAGCAGCTTAGGGACTAGCGCCATCTACGAGCAGTACTTC. Its protein product is CASSLGTSAIYEQYF.

The chain uses TRBV28 and TRBJ1-5; 8 bases are a match to TRBD1. Trimming cost V 1 base and J 11 bases; bases outside gene matches: 10. CDR1 is MDHEN, CDR2 SYDVKM, per germline. The CDR3 contains 15 residues. The CDR3 loop is CASSLYGQGARSQHF. The CDR3 coding sequence is TGTGCCAGCAGTTTATACGGCCAGGGGGCGCGATCCCAGCATTTT.

This clone has just one count. The chain employs TRBV9 and TRBJ2-1; unclear D gene. Trimming left V 2 bases short and J 6 bases short, with 9 bases between. The V gene's germline CDR1 is SGDLS and CDR2 YYNGEE. The CDR3 covers 13 residues. The CDR3 DNA follows: TGTGCCAGCAGCGTTTTGAACAGCAATGAGCAGTTCTTC. It is translated as CASSVLNSNEQFF.

This chain links TRBV14 with TRBJ2-7; D may be TRBD1 (5 bases). The V gene's germline CDR1 is SGHDN and CDR2 FVKESK. Trimming shortened V by 6 bases and J by 4 bases, and 10 bases separated the two germline ends. The CDR3 has 12 amino acids. CDR3 sequence: CASSRQRYEQYF. CDR3 in DNA: TGTGCCAGCAGTCGACAGAGATACGAGCAGTACTTC.

The CDR3, as DNA: TGCGCCAGCAGCTTGGACAGGAGCACAGATACGCAGTATTTT. Its translation is CASSLDRSTDTQYF. This chain uses TRBV5-1 with TRBJ2-3; a possible D gene is TRBD1 (5 bases). CDR1 and CDR2 from the germline V gene are SGHRS and YFSETQ. The CDR3 length is 14 residues. The V gene lost 0 bases and the J gene lost 0 bases, with 5 bases spanning the gap. Complete variable domain (other parts from reference TRBV5-1 and TRBJ2-3): KAGVTQTPRYLIKTRGQQVTLSCSPISGHRSVSWYQQTPGQGLQFLFEYFSETQRNKGNFPGRFSGRQFSNSRSEMNVSTLELGDSALYLCASSLDRSTDTQYFGPGTRLTVL.

The chain joins TRBV28 to TRBJ2-1, with D possibly TRBD2 on 5 matching bases. Germline CDR1 and CDR2: MDHEN and SYDVKM. This CDR3 region has 15 residues. V lost 6 bases and J lost 0, with 12 bases in between. CDR3 amino acids: CASSPDSFSYNEQFF. CDR3 DNA: TGTGCCAGCAGCCCGGACTCATTCTCCTACAATGAGCAGTTCTTC.

This chain uses TRBV19 with TRBJ2-3, with 8 bases aligning to TRBD2. In germline, CDR1 is LNHDA, CDR2 SQIVND (reference sequence). The CDR3 has 16 amino acids. V shed 7 bases, J shed 3 bases, and the junction held 12 bases outside the gene matches. The CDR3 DNA reads as TGTGCCAGTATCCCTCCGGGAGGGAAAGTGACAGATACGCAGTATTTT. Its protein is CASIPPGGKVTDTQYF.

This sequence joins TRBV5-4 and TRBJ2-7; maybe TRBD2 (5 bases). The CDR3 length is 13 residues. V dropped 4 bases and J dropped 0 bases, with 8 bases sitting between them. Germline CDR1 and CDR2: SGHNT and YYREEE (reference sequence). The CDR3 loop reads CASSGGPSYEQYF. In DNA, the CDR3 is TGTGCCAGCAGCGGCGGGCCCTCCTACGAGCAGTACTTC.

The V and J genes are TRBV5-1 and TRBJ2-7, with D unresolved. This CDR3 has 15 amino acids. Germline V gene data show CDR1 as SGHRS and CDR2 as YFSETQ. V was shortened by 0 bases and J by 2 bases, with 12 bases between the two germline ends. CDR3 sequence reads: CASSLGADGPYEQYF. The CDR3 DNA follows: TGCGCCAGCAGCTTGGGGGCGGACGGACCCTACGAGCAGTACTTC.

The J gene is TRBJ1-5, the V gene TRBV19; 12 positions agree with TRBD1. V lost 4 bases, J lost 7 bases, and 8 bases stayed unmatched. Germline V gene lookup returns CDR1 LNHDA and CDR2 SQIVND (reference sequence). CDR3 length equals 16 residues. The CDR3: CASSKGQGAGGQPQHF. CDR3 nucleotide sequence: TGTGCCAGTAGTAAGGGACAGGGGGCTGGAGGACAGCCCCAGCATTTT.

Only one count was recorded for this clone. The CDR3 bases are TGTGCCAGCAGCTTAAAACTAACAGACACAGATACGCAGTATTTT. This sequence encodes CASSLKLTDTDTQYF. The chain is built from TRBV7-2 and TRBJ2-3; D gene unclear. Germline V gene lookup returns CDR1 SGHTA and CDR2 FQGNSA. The length of the CDR3 is 15 residues. V lost 2 bases and J 2 bases, leaving 11 bases between the germline ends.

This chain uses TRBV7-9 with TRBJ1-4; D is perhaps TRBD1 (5 bases). V lost 2 bases, J lost 3 bases, and 13 bases lay in between. CDR1 and CDR2 (germline): SEHNR, FQNEAQ (reference sequence). The CDR3 has 16 amino acids. CDR3 region: CASSLRGGKPNEKLFF. CDR3 coding DNA: TGTGCCAGCAGCTTAAGGGGAGGAAAACCTAATGAAAAACTGTTTTTT.

This sequence joins TRBV6-6 and TRBJ2-7; D remains unclear. V was trimmed by 4 bases and J by 4 bases, leaving 14 bases between them. The CDR3 loop spans 14 amino acids. Germline V lookup: CDR1 MNHNY, CDR2 SVGAGI (reference sequence). For the CDR3, the DNA is TGTGCCAGCAGTTCGACCCGACGAACTTACGAGCAGTACTTC. Its translation is CASSSTRRTYEQYF.

This clone was detected only once. The rearrangement links TRBV5-1 to TRBJ1-1; perhaps TRBD1 as D (5 bases). This CDR3 spans 15 amino acids. The V end was cut by 0 bases, the J end by 0 bases, with 9 bases between. The germline V gene has CDR1 SGHRS and CDR2 YFSETQ. The DNA of the CDR3 is TGCGCCAGCAGCTTGGGGGGGAGCATGAACACTGAAGCTTTCTTT. As protein: CASSLGGSMNTEAFF. The complete variable domain, with remaining parts taken from reference TRBV5-1 and TRBJ1-1, reads KAGVTQTPRYLIKTRGQQVTLSCSPISGHRSVSWYQQTPGQGLQFLFEYFSETQRNKGNFPGRFSGRQFSNSRSEMNVSTLELGDSALYLCASSLGGSMNTEAFFGQGTRLTVV.

The chain links TRBV28 to TRBJ2-3; 7 bases align to TRBD1. The CDR3 consists of 12 residues. Germline V gene lookup returns CDR1 MDHEN and CDR2 SYDVKM. CDR3 nucleotides: TGTGGCGTACAGGGGAACACAGATACGCAGTATTTT. Its protein is CGVQGNTDTQYF. Full variable domain (remainder filled in from reference TRBV28 and TRBJ2-3): DVKVTQSSRYLVKRTGEKVFLECVQDMDHENMFWYRQDPGLGLRLIYFSYDVKMKEKGDIPEGYSVSREKKERFSLILESASTNQTSMYLCGVQGNTDTQYFGPGTRLTVL.

V and J are TRBV7-9 and TRBJ2-7, with 13 nucleotides matching TRBD2. Trimming at V came to 2 bases and at J to 7 bases, leaving 8 bases not matched to a gene. This CDR3 has 16 residues. CDR1 is SEHNR, CDR2 FQNEAQ, per germline (reference sequence). In DNA, the CDR3 is TGTGCCAGCAGCTTAACTCGGACTAGCGGGAGAAGGGAGCAGTACTTC. This gives the protein CASSLTRTSGRREQYF. Variable domain in full (rest from reference TRBV7-9 and TRBJ2-7): DTGVSQNPRHKITKRGQNVTFRCDPISEHNRLYWYRQTLGQGPEFLTYFQNEAQLEKSRLLSDRFSAERPKGSFSTLEIQRTEQGDSAMYLCASSLTRTSGRREQYFGPGTRLTVT.

The J gene is TRBJ2-3, the V gene TRBV10-1; 9 nucleotides line up with TRBD1. Per germline, CDR1 WNHNN and CDR2 SYGVQD (reference sequence). Losses at the gene ends were 2 bases for V and 4 bases for J; bases not matched to a gene: 7. The CDR3 consists of 16 residues. CDR3: CASSEPGQGIPDTQYF. The CDR3 DNA is TGCGCCAGCAGTGAGCCGGGACAGGGCATCCCAGATACGCAGTATTTT.